This record looks at one T cell receptor beta chain sequence and its context. The entry originates in a study of neoadjuvant nivolumab and ipilimumab in lung cancer. The CDR3 contains 15 residues. V lost 3 bases, J lost 8 bases, and 19 bases lay in between. Germline CDR1 and CDR2: GTSNPN and SVGIG (reference sequence). Clones were read by immunoSEQ multiplex PCR, and TCRdb kept only the in-frame ones, dropping some. This table has roughly 18,000 clones, around 86% appearing once. The TCR comes from an adult with non-small cell lung cancer. Sequences were derived from peripheral blood, sampled before neoadjuvant nivolumab, alone or with ipilimumab. The chain carries TRBV30 and TRBJ1-4, with D maybe TRBD1 (6 bases). CDR3 DNA: TGTGCCTGGAGCCCCCTAGACCTGGGGGCGGAAAAACTGTTTTTT. This encodes CAWSPLDLGAEKLFF.